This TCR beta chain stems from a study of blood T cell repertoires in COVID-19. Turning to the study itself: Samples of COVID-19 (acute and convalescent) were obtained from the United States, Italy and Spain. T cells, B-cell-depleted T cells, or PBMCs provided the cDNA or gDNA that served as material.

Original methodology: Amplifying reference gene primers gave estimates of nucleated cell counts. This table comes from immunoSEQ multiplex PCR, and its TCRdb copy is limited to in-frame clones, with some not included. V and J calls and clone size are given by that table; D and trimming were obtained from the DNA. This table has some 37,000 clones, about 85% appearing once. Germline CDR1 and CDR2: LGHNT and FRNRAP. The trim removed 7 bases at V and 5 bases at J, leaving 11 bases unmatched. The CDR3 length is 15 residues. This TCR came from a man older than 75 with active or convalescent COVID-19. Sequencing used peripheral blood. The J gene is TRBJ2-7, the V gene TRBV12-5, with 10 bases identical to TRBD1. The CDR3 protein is CASAQGGQGFDEQYF. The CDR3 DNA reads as TGTGCTAGTGCCCAGGGGGGACAGGGGTTCGACGAGCAGTACTTC.